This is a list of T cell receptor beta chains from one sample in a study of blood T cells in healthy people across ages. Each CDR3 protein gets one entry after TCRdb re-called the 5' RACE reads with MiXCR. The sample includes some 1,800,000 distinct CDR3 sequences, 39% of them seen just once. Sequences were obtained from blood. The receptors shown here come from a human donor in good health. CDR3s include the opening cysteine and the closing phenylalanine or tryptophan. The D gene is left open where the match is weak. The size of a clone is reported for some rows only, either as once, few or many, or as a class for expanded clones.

CDR3nt: TGTGCCAGCACCGCCGGGGATTCTGGGGCCGACGTCCTGACTTTC
CDR3aa: CASTAGDSGADVLTF
j_gene: TRBJ2-6
d_gene: .
v_gene: TRBV6-2/TRBV6-3
abundance: .

CDR3nt: TGTGCCAGCAGCGTGCGCGAGACAACTGTTGAAAAACTGTTTTTT
CDR3aa: CASSVRETTVEKLFF
j_gene: TRBJ1-4
d_gene: .
v_gene: TRBV9
abundance: .

CDR3nt: TGCAGCGTCCCGCGGACGGAGGACGATGGCTACACCTTC
CDR3aa: CSVPRTEDDGYTF
j_gene: TRBJ1-2
d_gene: .
v_gene: TRBV29-1
abundance: .

CDR3nt: TGTGCCAGCAGAACCGACAGTGGCTACACCTTC
CDR3aa: CASRTDSGYTF
j_gene: TRBJ1-2
d_gene: .
v_gene: TRBV9
abundance: few

CDR3nt: TGCGCCAGCAGCCCAGGGACTAGCGGGGGACACAATGAGCAGTTCTTC
CDR3aa: CASSPGTSGGHNEQFF
j_gene: TRBJ2-1
d_gene: TRBD2
v_gene: TRBV5-1
abundance: .

CDR3nt: TGTGCCAGCAGCTTTTACAGGGGGATCTACAATGAGCAGTTCTTC
CDR3aa: CASSFYRGIYNEQFF
j_gene: TRBJ2-1
d_gene: TRBD1
v_gene: TRBV13
abundance: .

CDR3nt: TGCAGTGCTACCGCCGGGACCCTATACTATGGCTACACCTTC
CDR3aa: CSATAGTLYYGYTF
j_gene: TRBJ1-2
d_gene: .
v_gene: TRBV20-1
abundance: .

CDR3nt: TGCAGCGGGGCTAGCGGGGGGCTACAAGAGACCCAGTACTTC
CDR3aa: CSGASGGLQETQYF
j_gene: TRBJ2-5
d_gene: TRBD2
v_gene: TRBV29-1
abundance: few

CDR3nt: TGTGCCAGCAGCTTTCAGGGGGCGACGGGAGAGACCCAGTACTTC
CDR3aa: CASSFQGATGETQYF
j_gene: TRBJ2-5
d_gene: TRBD1
v_gene: TRBV7-3
abundance: .

CDR3nt: TGTGCCAGCAGCTTACTCGGGGGGGGCCACGAGTACGAGCAGTACTTC
CDR3aa: CASSLLGGGHEYEQYF
j_gene: TRBJ2-7
d_gene: TRBD2
v_gene: TRBV13
abundance: few

CDR3nt: TGCGCCAGCAGCCAAATTCTGACAGGATCCTTCTACGAGCAGTACTTC
CDR3aa: CASSQILTGSFYEQYF
j_gene: TRBJ2-7
d_gene: .
v_gene: TRBV4-3
abundance: few

CDR3nt: TGTGCCAGCAGTTTAAAAAAGCGGACAGACTACAATGAGCAGTTCTTC
CDR3aa: CASSLKKRTDYNEQFF
j_gene: TRBJ2-1
d_gene: .
v_gene: TRBV27
abundance: few

CDR3nt: TGTGCCAGTAGTATTTTTTCGCAGGGGGCCTACGAGCAGTACTTC
CDR3aa: CASSIFSQGAYEQYF
j_gene: TRBJ2-7
d_gene: TRBD1
v_gene: TRBV19
abundance: .

CDR3nt: TGCGCCAGCAGCCGAGGGCAGGGGAGGGGGCAAGAGACCCAGTACTTC
CDR3aa: CASSRGQGRGQETQYF
j_gene: TRBJ2-5
d_gene: .
v_gene: TRBV4-3
abundance: .

CDR3nt: TGCGCCAGCACCACCGTTGGGGGCTCTGGCTACACCTTC
CDR3aa: CASTTVGGSGYTF
j_gene: TRBJ1-2
d_gene: .
v_gene: TRBV5-1
abundance: .

CDR3nt: TGTGCCACCAGTGATTTGTTTGGGGATGAGCAGTTCTTC
CDR3aa: CATSDLFGDEQFF
j_gene: TRBJ2-1
d_gene: .
v_gene: TRBV24-1
abundance: few

CDR3nt: TGTGCCAGCAGCTCGTTTATACCTCAGTTCGGCTACACCTTC
CDR3aa: CASSSFIPQFGYTF
j_gene: TRBJ1-2
d_gene: .
v_gene: TRBV7-2
abundance: .

CDR3nt: TGTGCCACCAGCAGCAGACAGGGGGGGTCCGATGAGCAGTTCTTC
CDR3aa: CATSSRQGGSDEQFF
j_gene: TRBJ2-1
d_gene: TRBD1
v_gene: TRBV15
abundance: many